This T cell receptor (beta chain) was sequenced during a study of graft-versus-host responses after intestinal transplantation. Study-wide results and limits: GvH clones detected in recipient marrow included some appearing first in ileum or blood. Subjects displaying graft-donor T cell macrochimerism possessed elevated graft-versus-host to host-versus-graft clonal ratios inside allografts.

TCRdb's table, derived via immunoSEQ multiplex PCR, lists solely in-frame clones and lacks some. This sample has some 80,000 clones, with more than 85% found just once. There are many counts of this clone. The antigen is not known. The germline gives CDR1 SGHDT, CDR2 YYEEEE. The length of the CDR3 is 13 residues. The germline V and J ends were trimmed by 3 bases and 2 bases, with 8 bases remaining between them. The source of this sequence is a human donor who was the organ donor for an intestinal transplant. The source material was unstimulated CD8+ T cells sorted from spleen or lymph node cells, sampled before transplant. The chain employs TRBV5-6 and TRBJ1-1, with D perhaps matching TRBD1 (5 bases). CDR3 in DNA: TGTGCCAGCAGCTGGGGGGGAAACACTGAAGCTTTCTTT. Its translation is CASSWGGNTEAFF.